This TCR beta chain was sequenced during a study of T cell responses to AZD1222 COVID-19 vaccine. Germline V gives CDR1 LNHDA, CDR2 SQIVND (reference sequence). J was trimmed by 0 bases and V by 7 bases; bases with no gene match: 3. The length of the CDR3 is 14 residues. Concerning this clone: The antigen is undetermined.

Overall study results and limits: Baseline testing showed seropositivity in only a handful of AZD1222 recipients. Spike-specific TCR breadth and depth went up after people got two AZD1222 doses.

The assay was immunoSEQ multiplex PCR, and TCRdb's table has in-frame clones only and misses some. The table includes about 260,000 clones, about 92% detected once. The rearrangement uses TRBV19 and TRBJ1-3; TRBD1 matches at 7 bases. This TCR was recovered from an adult in good health. The source was peripheral blood, collected on day 0 of AZD1222 vaccination. The CDR3 here is CASTRDSSGNTIYF. CDR3 sequence (DNA): TGTGCCAGTACCAGGGACAGCTCTGGAAACACCATATATTTT. Variable domain in full (rest from reference TRBV19 and TRBJ1-3): DGGITQSPKYLFRKEGQNVTLSCEQNLNHDAMYWYRQDPGQGLRLIYYSQIVNDFQKGDIAEGYSVSREKKESFPLTVTSAQKNPTAFYLCASTRDSSGNTIYFGEGSWLTVV.